This passage covers 4 T cell receptor beta chains from one sample sequenced in a study of blood T cells in healthy people across ages. Primed by a sample-barcoded 5' primer and a J-beta primer mix, a second PCR proceeded for roughly 6 to 12 cycles. TCRdb ran MiXCR on the 5' RACE reads and lists one entry per CDR3 protein. The sample has around 900,000 distinct CDR3 sequences, roughly 47% seen once. Sequencing was done on a sample of blood. The source of these receptors is an older woman in good health.

V and J are TRBV20-1 and TRBJ2-7; 12 bases are a match to TRBD2. The length of the CDR3 is 16 residues. Germline V CDR1 and CDR2: DFQATT, SNEGSKA (reference sequence). V shed 4 bases and J 1 base; nucleotides not matched to a gene: 8. The CDR3 DNA follows: TGCAGTGCTACTCGTTGGGGGACTAGCGGGTCCTACGAGCAGTACTTC. As protein: CSATRWGTSGSYEQYF.

This chain joins TRBV6-1 and TRBJ1-2; no clear D gene. V was shortened by 1 base and J by 0 bases, with 18 bases between the two germline ends. The V gene's germline CDR1 is MNHNS and CDR2 SASEGT. This CDR3 has 18 residues. CDR3 residues: CASSEVLAERQANYGYTF. The CDR3 nucleotides are TGTGCCAGCAGTGAAGTTTTGGCAGAAAGGCAAGCTAACTATGGCTACACCTTC.

This chain connects TRBV5-1 to TRBJ2-1; D not certain. Germline V gives CDR1 SGHRS, CDR2 YFSETQ. The CDR3 has 14 amino acids. The V gene lost 0 bases and the J gene lost 7 bases, with 11 bases spanning the gap. The CDR3 nucleotides are TGCGCCAGCAGCTTGGCCCTTTTAATAAATGAGCAGTTCTTC. As protein: CASSLALLINEQFF. The whole variable domain, remainder taken from reference TRBV5-1 and TRBJ2-1, is KAGVTQTPRYLIKTRGQQVTLSCSPISGHRSVSWYQQTPGQGLQFLFEYFSETQRNKGNFPGRFSGRQFSNSRSEMNVSTLELGDSALYLCASSLALLINEQFFGPGTRLTVL.

A word on this clonotype: A read error may account for a junction end that differs from germline. The chain employs TRBV11-3 and TRBJ2-5, with 8 bases lining up with TRBD1. The CDR3 length is 19 residues. CDR1 is SGHNT and CDR2 is YENEEA in the germline V gene. The CDR3: CASSLEPGGMEHVQEAQYF. DNA of the CDR3: TGTGCCAGCAGCTTAGAACCAGGGGGCATGGAACACGTCCAAGAGGCCCAGTACTTC.